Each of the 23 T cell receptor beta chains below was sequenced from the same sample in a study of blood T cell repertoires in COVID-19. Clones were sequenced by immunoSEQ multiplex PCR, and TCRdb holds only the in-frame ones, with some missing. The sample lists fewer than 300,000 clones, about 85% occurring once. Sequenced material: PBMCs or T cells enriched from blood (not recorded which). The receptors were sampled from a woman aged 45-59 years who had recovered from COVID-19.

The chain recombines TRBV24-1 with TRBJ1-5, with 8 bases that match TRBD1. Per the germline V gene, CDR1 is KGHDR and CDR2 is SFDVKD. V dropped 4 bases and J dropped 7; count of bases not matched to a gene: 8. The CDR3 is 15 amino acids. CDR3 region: CATSDADRGGQPQHF. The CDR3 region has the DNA TGTGCCACCAGTGACGCTGACAGGGGAGGACAGCCCCAGCATTTT.

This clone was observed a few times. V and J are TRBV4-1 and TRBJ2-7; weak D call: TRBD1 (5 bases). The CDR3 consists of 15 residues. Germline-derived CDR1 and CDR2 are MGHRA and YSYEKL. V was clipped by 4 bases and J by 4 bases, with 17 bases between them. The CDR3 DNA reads TGCGCCAGCAGCCTCCGTTGGGGCGCGTCGTACGAGCAGTACTTC. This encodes CASSLRWGASYEQYF.

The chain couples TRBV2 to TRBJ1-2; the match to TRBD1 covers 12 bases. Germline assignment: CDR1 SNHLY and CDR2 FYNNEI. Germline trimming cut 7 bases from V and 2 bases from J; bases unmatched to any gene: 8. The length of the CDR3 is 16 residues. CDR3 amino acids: CASNQRGTGGNYGYTF. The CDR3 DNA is TGTGCCAGCAACCAGCGGGGGACAGGGGGCAACTATGGCTACACCTTC.

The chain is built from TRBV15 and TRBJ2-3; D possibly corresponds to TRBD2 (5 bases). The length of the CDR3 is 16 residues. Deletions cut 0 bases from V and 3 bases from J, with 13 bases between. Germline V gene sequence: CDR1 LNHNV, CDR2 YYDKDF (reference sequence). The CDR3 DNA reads TGTGCCACCAGCAGAGATAGCTGGCGGGTGACAGATACGCAGTATTTT. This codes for CATSRDSWRVTDTQYF.

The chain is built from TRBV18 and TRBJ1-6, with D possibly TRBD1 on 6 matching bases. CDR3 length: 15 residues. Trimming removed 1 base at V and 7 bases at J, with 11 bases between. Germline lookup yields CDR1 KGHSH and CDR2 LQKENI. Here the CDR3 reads CASSPREGGNSPLHF. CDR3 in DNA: TGTGCCAGCTCACCACGAGAGGGGGGGAATTCACCCCTCCACTTT.

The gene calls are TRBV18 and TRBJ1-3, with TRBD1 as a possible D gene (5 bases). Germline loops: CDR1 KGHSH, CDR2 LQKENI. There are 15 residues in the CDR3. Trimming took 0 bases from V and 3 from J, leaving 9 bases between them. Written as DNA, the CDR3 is TGTGCCAGCTCACCACCGCCGGGGGTTGGAAACACCATATATTTT. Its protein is CASSPPPGVGNTIYF.

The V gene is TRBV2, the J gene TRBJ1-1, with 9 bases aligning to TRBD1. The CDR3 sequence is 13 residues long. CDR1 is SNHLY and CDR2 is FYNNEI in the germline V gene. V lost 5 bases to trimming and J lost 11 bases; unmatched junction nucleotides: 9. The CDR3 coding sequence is TGTGCCAGCAGTACCTCCCGGGACAGGGCGGCTTTCTTT. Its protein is CASSTSRDRAAFF.

In nucleotides, the CDR3 is TGTGCCAGCAGCTCCCCCGGCAGGGGTGGAGAGACCCAGTACTTC. It yields the protein CASSSPGRGGETQYF. This chain links TRBV6-5 with TRBJ2-5; possible D gene TRBD1, 6 bases. Trimming shortened V by 6 bases and J by 4 bases, and 18 bases separated the two germline ends. The CDR3 length is 15 residues. Per the germline V gene, CDR1 is MNHEY and CDR2 is SVGAGI.

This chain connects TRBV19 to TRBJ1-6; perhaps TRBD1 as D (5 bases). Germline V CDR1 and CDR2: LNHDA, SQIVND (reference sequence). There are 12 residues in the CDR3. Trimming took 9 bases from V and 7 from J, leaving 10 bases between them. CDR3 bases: TGTGCCAGCGGACACTTCAATTCACCCCTCCACTTT. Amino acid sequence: CASGHFNSPLHF.

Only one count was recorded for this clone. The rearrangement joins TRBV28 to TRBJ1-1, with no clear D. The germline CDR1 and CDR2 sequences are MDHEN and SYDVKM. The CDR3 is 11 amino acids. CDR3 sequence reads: CAAKRNTEAFF. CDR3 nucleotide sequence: TGTGCAGCAAAAAGGAACACTGAAGCTTTCTTT.

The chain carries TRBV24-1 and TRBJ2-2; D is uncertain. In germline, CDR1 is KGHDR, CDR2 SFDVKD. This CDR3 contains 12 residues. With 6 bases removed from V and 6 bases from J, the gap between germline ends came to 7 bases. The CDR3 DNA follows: TGTGCCACCAGTACACGATCCGGGGAGCTGTTTTTT. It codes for CATSTRSGELFF.

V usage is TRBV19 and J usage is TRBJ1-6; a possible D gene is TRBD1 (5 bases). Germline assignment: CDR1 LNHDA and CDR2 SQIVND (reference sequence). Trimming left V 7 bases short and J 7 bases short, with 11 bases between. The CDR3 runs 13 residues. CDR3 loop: CASNRGWNSPLHF. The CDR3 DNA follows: TGTGCCAGTAACCGGGGGTGGAATTCACCCCTCCACTTT. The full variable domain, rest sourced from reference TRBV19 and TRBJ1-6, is DGGITQSPKYLFRKEGQNVTLSCEQNLNHDAMYWYRQDPGQGLRLIYYSQIVNDFQKGDIAEGYSVSREKKESFPLTVTSAQKNPTAFYLCASNRGWNSPLHFGNGTRLTVT.

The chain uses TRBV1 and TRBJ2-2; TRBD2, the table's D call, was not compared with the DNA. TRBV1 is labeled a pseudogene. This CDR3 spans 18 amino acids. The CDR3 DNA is TGCACCAGCAGCCACAACCGGGAGGGGACCCCCGACACCGGGGAGCTGTTTTTT. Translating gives CTSSHNREGTPDTGELFF.

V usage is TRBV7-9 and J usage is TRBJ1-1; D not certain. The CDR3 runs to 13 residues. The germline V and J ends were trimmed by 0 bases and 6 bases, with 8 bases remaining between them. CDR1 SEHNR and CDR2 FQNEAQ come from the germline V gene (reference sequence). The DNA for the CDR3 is TGTGCCAGCAGCTTAGCGGCCGCGGCTGAAGCTTTCTTT. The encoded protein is CASSLAAAAEAFF.

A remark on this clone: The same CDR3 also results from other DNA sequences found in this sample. The CDR3 coding sequence is TGCGCCAGCAGTACCGGGACTAGCGGTTCCTACGAGCAGTACTTC. This encodes CASSTGTSGSYEQYF. The chain employs TRBV5-1 and TRBJ2-7; 11 nucleotides line up with TRBD2. In germline, CDR1 is SGHRS, CDR2 YFSETQ. The CDR3 is 15 residues long. V shed 5 bases and J 1 base; nucleotides not matched to a gene: 5.

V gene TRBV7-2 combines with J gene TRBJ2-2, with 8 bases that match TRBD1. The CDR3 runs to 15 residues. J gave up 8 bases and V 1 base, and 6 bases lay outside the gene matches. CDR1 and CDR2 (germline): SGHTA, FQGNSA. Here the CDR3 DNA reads TGTGCCAGCAGCTTAGGGCAGGGGGCGCGGGGGGAGCTGTTTTTT. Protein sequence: CASSLGQGARGELFF.

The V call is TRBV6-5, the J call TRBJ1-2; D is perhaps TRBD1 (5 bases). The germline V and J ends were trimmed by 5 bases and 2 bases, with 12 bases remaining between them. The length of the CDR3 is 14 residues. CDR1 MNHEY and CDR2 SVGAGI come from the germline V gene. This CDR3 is CASSTGRANYGYTF. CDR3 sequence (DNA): TGTGCCAGCAGTACCGGCAGGGCCAACTATGGCTACACCTTC.

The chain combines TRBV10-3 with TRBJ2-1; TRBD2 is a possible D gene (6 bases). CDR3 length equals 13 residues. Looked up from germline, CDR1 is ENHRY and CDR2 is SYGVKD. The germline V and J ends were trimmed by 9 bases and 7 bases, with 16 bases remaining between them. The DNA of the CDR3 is TGTGCCATGGGTCTGGGGGGAGGAAATGAGCAGTTCTTC. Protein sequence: CAMGLGGGNEQFF.

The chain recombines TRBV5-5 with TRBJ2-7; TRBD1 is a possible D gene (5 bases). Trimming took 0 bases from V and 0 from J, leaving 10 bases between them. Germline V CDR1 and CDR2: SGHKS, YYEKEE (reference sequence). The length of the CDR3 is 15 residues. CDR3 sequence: CASSLAGPPSYEQYF. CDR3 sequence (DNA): TGTGCCAGCAGCTTGGCAGGGCCACCCTCCTACGAGCAGTACTTC.

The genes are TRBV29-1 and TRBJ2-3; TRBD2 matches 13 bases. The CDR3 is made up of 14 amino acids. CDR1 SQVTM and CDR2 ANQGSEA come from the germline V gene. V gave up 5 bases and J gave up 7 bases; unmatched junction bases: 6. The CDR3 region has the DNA TGCAGCGTTACCCCGGGACTAGCGGGGTATACGCAGTATTTT. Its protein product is CSVTPGLAGYTQYF.

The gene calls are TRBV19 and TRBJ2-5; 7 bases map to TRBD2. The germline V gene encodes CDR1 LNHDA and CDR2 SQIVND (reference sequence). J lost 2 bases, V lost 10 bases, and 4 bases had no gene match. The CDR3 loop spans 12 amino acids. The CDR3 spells CATSGTQETQYF. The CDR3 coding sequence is TGTGCCACCAGCGGGACTCAAGAGACCCAGTACTTC.

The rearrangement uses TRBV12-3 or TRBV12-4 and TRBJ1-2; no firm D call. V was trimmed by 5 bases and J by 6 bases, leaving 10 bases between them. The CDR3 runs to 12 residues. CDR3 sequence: CASSPRGHGYTF. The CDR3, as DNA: TGTGCCAGCAGTCCCAGAGGGCATGGCTACACCTTC.

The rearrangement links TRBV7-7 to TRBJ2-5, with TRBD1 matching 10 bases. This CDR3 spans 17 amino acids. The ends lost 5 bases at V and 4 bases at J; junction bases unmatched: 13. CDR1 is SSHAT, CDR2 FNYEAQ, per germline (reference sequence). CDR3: CASSPYSGTGDGETQYF. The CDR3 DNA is TGTGCCAGCAGCCCTTACTCCGGGACAGGGGACGGAGAGACCCAGTACTTC.